The 12 T cell receptor beta chains listed next were all sequenced from one sample in a study of graft-versus-host responses after intestinal transplantation. Profiling relied on immunoSEQ multiplex PCR, and the TCRdb table lists in-frame clones only, not all of them. Here the sample spans roughly 21,000 clones, 30% to 40% being singletons. CFSE-labeled responder cells (around 200,000) were plated with around 200,000 irradiated, violet-dye-labeled stimulator cells. Specimen: alloreactive CD8+ T cells from a mixed lymphocyte reaction culture, collected before intestinal transplant. The subset was: CFSE-low proliferating T cells sorted from roughly six-day pre-transplant mixed lymphocyte reaction (GvH or HvG direction). Receptors were obtained from a human patient who received an intestinal transplant.

The chain has TRBV7-6 and TRBJ2-7; D remains ambiguous. Trimming cost V 2 bases and J 3 bases, with 8 bases left between them. Germline V gives CDR1 SGHVS, CDR2 FNYEAQ. The CDR3 is 13 amino acids. The CDR3 region is CASSLSNFYEQYF. CDR3 in DNA: TGTGCCAGCAGCTTATCCAATTTCTACGAGCAGTACTTC. The full variable domain, in which reference TRBV7-6 and TRBJ2-7 provide the parts outside the CDR3, is GAGVSQSPRYKVTKRGQDVALRCDPISGHVSLYWYRQALGQGPEFLTYFNYEAQQDKSGLPNDRFSAERPEGSISTLTIQRTEQRDSAMYRCASSLSNFYEQYFGPGTRLTVT.

The rearrangement links TRBV10-1 to TRBJ1-3; no reliable D call. Trimming shortened V by 6 bases and J by 2 bases, and 14 bases separated the two germline ends. Germline values: CDR1 WNHNN, CDR2 SYGVQD (reference sequence). The CDR3 contains 15 residues. In nucleotides, the CDR3 is TGCGCCAGCAGCCGCAAACCCGAACCTGGAAACACCATATATTTT. Residues: CASSRKPEPGNTIYF.

The rearrangement joins TRBV5-4 to TRBJ2-3, with 8 bases lining up with TRBD2. Germline CDR1 is SGHNT and CDR2 is YYREEE (reference sequence). CDR3 length: 15 residues. J lost 2 bases, V lost 1 base, and 3 bases had no gene match. The CDR3 coding sequence is TGTGCCAGCAGCTTGACGGGAGGGCTCACAGATACGCAGTATTTT. Protein sequence: CASSLTGGLTDTQYF.

This clone was counted only a few times. The J gene is TRBJ1-1, the V gene TRBV19, with 8 bases matching TRBD1. In germline, CDR1 is LNHDA, CDR2 SQIVND (reference sequence). The junction had 8 bases not matched to a gene; V was cut back by 10 bases and J by 4 bases. This CDR3 has 13 amino acids. CDR3 coding DNA: TGTGCCACCATAGGGCAGGGGGCCACTGAAGCTTTCTTT. Its translation: CATIGQGATEAFF.

This chain uses TRBV14 with TRBJ1-2; 8 bases line up with TRBD1. V shed 5 bases and J 4 bases; nucleotides not matched to a gene: 6. The CDR3 sequence is 14 residues long. Germline V gene lookup returns CDR1 SGHDN and CDR2 FVKESK. The CDR3 nucleotides are TGTGCCAGCAGCACCAGGGGGCGCGGCTATGGCTACACCTTC. Encoded protein: CASSTRGRGYGYTF.

This clone is labeled as medium-sized (0.01 to 0.1%). The rearrangement links TRBV19 to TRBJ1-2; no clear D gene. There are 15 residues in the CDR3. Per the germline V gene, CDR1 is LNHDA and CDR2 is SQIVND (reference sequence). The V end was cut by 7 bases, the J end by 4 bases, with 19 bases between. This CDR3 reads CASTWRRERGYGYTF. CDR3 coding DNA: TGTGCCAGTACCTGGAGGAGGGAACGAGGCTATGGCTACACCTTC.

The V call is TRBV7-3, the J call TRBJ1-1; no reliable D call. The CDR3 is made up of 13 amino acids. The germline gives CDR1 SGHTA, CDR2 FQGTGA. Trimming left V 5 bases short and J 1 base short, with 8 bases between. CDR3 in DNA: TGTGCCAGCAGCCCCTTCTCGAACACTGAAGCTTTCTTT. This codes for CASSPFSNTEAFF.

This clone was seen only a few times. V and J are TRBV4-3 and TRBJ1-1, with D hard to call. Between the trimmed V and J ends, which lost 1 base and 0 bases, there was a span of 6 bases. Germline V gene sequence: CDR1 LGHNA, CDR2 YSLEER. The CDR3 has 14 residues. The CDR3 loop reads CASSQVLLNTEAFF. The CDR3 coding sequence is TGCGCCAGCAGCCAAGTTTTGTTGAACACTGAAGCTTTCTTT.

This clone was counted only a few times. This chain uses TRBV6-5 with TRBJ2-7, with a weak D call TRBD1 (6 bases). Per the germline V gene, CDR1 is MNHEY and CDR2 is SVGAGI. The CDR3 covers 14 residues. Trimming took 2 bases from V and 3 from J, leaving 11 bases between them. The CDR3 is CASSYPDSNYEQYF. CDR3 DNA sequence: TGTGCCAGCAGTTACCCGGACAGCAACTACGAGCAGTACTTC.

This chain connects TRBV7-6 to TRBJ2-2; tentatively, D is TRBD1 or TRBD2 (8 bases each). The CDR3 length is 16 residues. The germline CDR1 and CDR2 sequences are SGHVS and FNYEAQ. The V gene lost 5 bases and the J gene lost 5 bases, with 18 bases spanning the gap. The CDR3 loop is CASSRQGLAGTGELFF. The CDR3, as DNA: TGTGCCAGCAGCCGACAGGGGTTAGCGGGGACCGGGGAGCTGTTTTTT.

This clone has only a few counts. The chain has TRBV4-1 and TRBJ1-5; D gene uncertain. The CDR3 loop spans 15 amino acids. V was shortened by 2 bases and J by 0 bases, with 8 bases between the two germline ends. The germline CDR1 and CDR2 sequences are MGHRA and YSYEKL. CDR3 sequence: CASSQTDFSNQPQHF. The CDR3 DNA is TGCGCCAGCAGCCAAACGGATTTTAGCAATCAGCCCCAGCATTTT.

Comments on this clone: One junction end does not reproduce the germline sequence, and a read error may be involved. The gene calls are TRBV6-1 and TRBJ2-7, with TRBD1 identical over 10 bases. Germline CDR1 is MNHNS and CDR2 is SASEGT. There are 14 residues in the CDR3. The CDR3 region is CAISVGTGAYEQYF. The DNA of the CDR3 is TGTGCCATCAGTGTGGGGACAGGGGCGTACGAGCAGTACTTC.